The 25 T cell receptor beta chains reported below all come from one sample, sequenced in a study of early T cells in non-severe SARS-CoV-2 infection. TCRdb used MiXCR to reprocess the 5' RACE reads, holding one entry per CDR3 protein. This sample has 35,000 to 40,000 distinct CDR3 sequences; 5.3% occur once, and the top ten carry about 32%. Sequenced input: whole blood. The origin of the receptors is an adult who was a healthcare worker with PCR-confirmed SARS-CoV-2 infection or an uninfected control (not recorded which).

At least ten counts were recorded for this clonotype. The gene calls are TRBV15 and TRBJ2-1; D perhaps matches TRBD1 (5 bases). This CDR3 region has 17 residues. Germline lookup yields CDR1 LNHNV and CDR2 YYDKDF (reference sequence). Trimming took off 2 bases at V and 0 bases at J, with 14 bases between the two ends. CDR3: CATSRPDRTSSYNEQFF. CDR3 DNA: TGTGCCACCAGCAGACCCGACAGAACAAGCTCCTACAATGAGCAGTTCTTC.

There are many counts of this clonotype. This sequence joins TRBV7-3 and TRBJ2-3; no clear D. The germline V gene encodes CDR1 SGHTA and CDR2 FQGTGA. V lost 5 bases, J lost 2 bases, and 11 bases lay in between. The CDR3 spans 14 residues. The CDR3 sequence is CASSPSLYTDTQYF. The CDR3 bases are TGTGCCAGCAGCCCCTCCCTCTACACAGATACGCAGTATTTT.

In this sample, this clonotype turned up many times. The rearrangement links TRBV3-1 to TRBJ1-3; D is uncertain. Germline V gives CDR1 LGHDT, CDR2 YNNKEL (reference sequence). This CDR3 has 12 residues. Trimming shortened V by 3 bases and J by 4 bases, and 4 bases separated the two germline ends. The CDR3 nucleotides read TGTGCCAGCAGCCATCCAGGAAACACCATATATTTT. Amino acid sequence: CASSHPGNTIYF.

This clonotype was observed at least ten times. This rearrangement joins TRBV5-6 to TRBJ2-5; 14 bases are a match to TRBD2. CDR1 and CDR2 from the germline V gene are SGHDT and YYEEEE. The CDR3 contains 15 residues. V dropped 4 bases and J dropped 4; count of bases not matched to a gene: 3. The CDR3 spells CASSHGTSGRETQYF. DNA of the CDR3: TGTGCCAGCAGCCACGGGACTAGCGGGAGAGAGACCCAGTACTTC. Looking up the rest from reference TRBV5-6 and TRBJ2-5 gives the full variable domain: DAGVTQSPTHLIKTRGQQVTLRCSPKSGHDTVSWYQQALGQGPQFIFQYYEEEERQRGNFPDRFSGHQFPNYSSELNVNALLLGDSALYLCASSHGTSGRETQYFGPGTRLLVL.

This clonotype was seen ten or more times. The CDR3 sequence is CASSQAILTGGTEAFF. The CDR3 DNA sequence: TGTGCCAGCAGCCAAGCGATACTGACAGGGGGCACTGAAGCTTTCTTT. The V and J genes are TRBV4-2 and TRBJ1-1, with 9 bases fitting TRBD1. The V and J ends lost 1 base and 4 bases, in that order; junction bases with no gene match: 7. Germline-derived CDR1 and CDR2 are LGHNA and YNFKEQ. The CDR3 is made up of 16 amino acids.

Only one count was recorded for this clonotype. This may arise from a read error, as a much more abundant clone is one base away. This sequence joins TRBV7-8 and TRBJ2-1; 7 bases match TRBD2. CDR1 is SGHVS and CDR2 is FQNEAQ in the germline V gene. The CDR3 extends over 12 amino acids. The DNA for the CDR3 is TGTGCCAGCATCGGGGCGGGAGCTGAGCAGCTCTTC. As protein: CASIGAGAEQLF.

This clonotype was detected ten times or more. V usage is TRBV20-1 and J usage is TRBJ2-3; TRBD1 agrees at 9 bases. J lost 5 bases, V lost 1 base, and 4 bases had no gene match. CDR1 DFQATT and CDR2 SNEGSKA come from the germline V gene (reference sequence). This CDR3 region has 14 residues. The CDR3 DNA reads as TGCAGTGCTAGAGGGACAGGGGCAATAGATACGCAGTATTTT. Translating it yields CSARGTGAIDTQYF.

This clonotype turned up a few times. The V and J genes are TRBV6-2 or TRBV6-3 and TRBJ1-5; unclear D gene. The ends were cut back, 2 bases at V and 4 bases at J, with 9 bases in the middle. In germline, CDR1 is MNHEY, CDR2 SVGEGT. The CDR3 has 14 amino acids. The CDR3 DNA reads TGTGCCAGCAGTTACGAGCCGGCTAATCAGCCCCAGCATTTT. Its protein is CASSYEPANQPQHF.

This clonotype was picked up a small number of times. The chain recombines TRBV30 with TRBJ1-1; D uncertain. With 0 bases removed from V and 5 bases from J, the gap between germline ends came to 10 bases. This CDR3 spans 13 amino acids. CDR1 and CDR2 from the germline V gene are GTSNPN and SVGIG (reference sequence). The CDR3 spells CAWSVKGRTEAFF. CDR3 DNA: TGTGCCTGGAGTGTAAAGGGAAGGACTGAAGCTTTCTTT.

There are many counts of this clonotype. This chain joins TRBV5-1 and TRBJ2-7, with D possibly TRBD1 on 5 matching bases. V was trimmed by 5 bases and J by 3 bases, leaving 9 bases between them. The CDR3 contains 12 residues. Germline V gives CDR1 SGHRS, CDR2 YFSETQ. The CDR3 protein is CASRQDSYEQYF. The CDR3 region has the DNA TGCGCCAGCAGACAAGACAGCTACGAGCAGTACTTC.

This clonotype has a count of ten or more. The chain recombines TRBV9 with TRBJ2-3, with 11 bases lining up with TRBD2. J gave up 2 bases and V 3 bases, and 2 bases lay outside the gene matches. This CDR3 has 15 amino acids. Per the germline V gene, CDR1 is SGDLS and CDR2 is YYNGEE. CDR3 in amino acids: CASSGTSGFTDTQYF. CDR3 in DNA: TGTGCCAGCAGCGGGACTAGCGGGTTCACAGATACGCAGTATTTT.

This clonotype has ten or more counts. In nucleotides, the CDR3 is TGTGCCAGCAAGTGGACAGAAACCTACGAGCAGTACTTC. Translated, it gives CASKWTETYEQYF. The chain combines TRBV2 with TRBJ2-7; a weak D match, TRBD1 (6 bases). V lost 7 bases, J lost 2 bases, and 12 bases lay in between. The CDR3 is made up of 13 amino acids. Germline CDR1 is SNHLY and CDR2 is FYNNEI. The variable domain in full, completed from reference TRBV2 and TRBJ2-7, reads EPEVTQTPSHQVTQMGQEVILRCVPISNHLYFYWYRQILGQKVEFLVSFYNNEISEKSEIFDDQFSVERPDGSNFTLKIRSTKLEDSAMYFCASKWTETYEQYFGPGTRLTVT.

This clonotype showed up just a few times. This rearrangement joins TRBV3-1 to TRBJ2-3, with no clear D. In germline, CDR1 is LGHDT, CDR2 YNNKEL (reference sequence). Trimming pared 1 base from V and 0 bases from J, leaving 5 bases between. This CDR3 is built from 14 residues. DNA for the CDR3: TGTGCCAGCAGCCAAGTCGACAGCACAGATACGCAGTATTTT. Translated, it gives CASSQVDSTDTQYF.

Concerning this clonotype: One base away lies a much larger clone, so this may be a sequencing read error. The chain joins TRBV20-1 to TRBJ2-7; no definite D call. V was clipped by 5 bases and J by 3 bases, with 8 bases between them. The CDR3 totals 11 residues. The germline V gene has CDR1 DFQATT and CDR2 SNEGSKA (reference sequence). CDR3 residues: CSAAEDYEQYF. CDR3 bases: TGCAGTGCTGCAGAGGACTACGAGCAGTACTTC.

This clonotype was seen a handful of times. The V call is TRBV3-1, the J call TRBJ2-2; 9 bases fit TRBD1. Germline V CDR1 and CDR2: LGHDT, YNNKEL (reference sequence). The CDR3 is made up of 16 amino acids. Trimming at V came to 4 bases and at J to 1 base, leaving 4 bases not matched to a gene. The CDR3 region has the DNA TGTGCCAGCAGCCGAAGACAGGGGGAGAACACCGGGGAGCTGTTTTTT. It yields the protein CASSRRQGENTGELFF.

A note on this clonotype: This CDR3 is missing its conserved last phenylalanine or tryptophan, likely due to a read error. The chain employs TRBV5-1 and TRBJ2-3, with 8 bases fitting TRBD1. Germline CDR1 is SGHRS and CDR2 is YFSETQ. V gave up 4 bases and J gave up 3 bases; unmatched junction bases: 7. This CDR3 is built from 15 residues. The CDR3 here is CASSPGDRTTDTQYL. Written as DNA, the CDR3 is TGCGCCAGCAGCCCGGGGGACAGGACTACAGATACGCAGTATTTA.

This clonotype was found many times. The CDR3 loop is CAWSPQSYEQYF. The CDR3 coding sequence is TGTGCCTGGAGTCCCCAGTCCTACGAGCAGTACTTC. The V gene is TRBV30, the J gene TRBJ2-7; no firm D call. CDR3 length equals 12 residues. Trimming removed 2 bases at V and 1 base at J, with 6 bases between. Germline lookup yields CDR1 GTSNPN and CDR2 SVGIG (reference sequence).

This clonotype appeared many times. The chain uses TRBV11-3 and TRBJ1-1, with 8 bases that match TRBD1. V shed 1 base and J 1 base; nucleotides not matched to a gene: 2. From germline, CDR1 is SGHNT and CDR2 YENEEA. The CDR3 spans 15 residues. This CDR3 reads CASSLGTGRNTEAFF. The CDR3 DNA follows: TGTGCCAGCAGCTTAGGGACAGGGAGGAACACTGAAGCTTTCTTT. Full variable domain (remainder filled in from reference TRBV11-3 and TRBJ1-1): EAGVVQSPRYKIIEKKQPVAFWCNPISGHNTLYWYLQNLGQGPELLIRYENEEAVDDSQLPKDRFSAERLKGVDSTLKIQPAELGDSAVYLCASSLGTGRNTEAFFGQGTRLTVV.

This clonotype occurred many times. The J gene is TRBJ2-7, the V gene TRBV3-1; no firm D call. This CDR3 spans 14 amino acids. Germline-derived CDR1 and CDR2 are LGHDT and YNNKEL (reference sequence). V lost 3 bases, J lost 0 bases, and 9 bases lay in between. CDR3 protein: CASSQRGSSYEQYF. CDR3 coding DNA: TGTGCCAGCAGCCAGAGAGGCAGCTCCTACGAGCAGTACTTC.

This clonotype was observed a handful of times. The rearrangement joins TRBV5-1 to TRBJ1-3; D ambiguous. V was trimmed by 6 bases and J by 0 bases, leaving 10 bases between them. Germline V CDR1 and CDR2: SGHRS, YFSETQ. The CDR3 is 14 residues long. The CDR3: CASKGTVSGNTIYF. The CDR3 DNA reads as TGCGCCAGCAAAGGCACCGTCTCTGGAAACACCATATATTTT.

In nucleotides, the CDR3 is TGCGCCAGCAGCTTCAGCCAAGGGGCCTACGAGCAGTACTTC. It yields the protein CASSFSQGAYEQYF. The genes are TRBV5-1 and TRBJ2-7, with a tentative D call TRBD1 (5 bases). The V gene lost 2 bases and the J gene lost 2 bases, with 11 bases spanning the gap. This CDR3 has 14 amino acids. Germline values: CDR1 SGHRS, CDR2 YFSETQ.

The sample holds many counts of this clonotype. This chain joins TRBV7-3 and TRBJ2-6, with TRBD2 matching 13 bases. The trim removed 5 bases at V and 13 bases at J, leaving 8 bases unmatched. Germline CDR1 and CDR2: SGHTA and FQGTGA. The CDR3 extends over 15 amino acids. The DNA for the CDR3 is TGTGCCAGCAGCCCCCGACTAGCGGGGGGCCAAGTCCTGACTTTC. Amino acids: CASSPRLAGGQVLTF.

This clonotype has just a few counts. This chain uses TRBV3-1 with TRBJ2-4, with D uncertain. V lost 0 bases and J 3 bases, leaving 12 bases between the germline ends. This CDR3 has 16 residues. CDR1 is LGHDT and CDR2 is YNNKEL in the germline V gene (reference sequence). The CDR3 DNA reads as TGTGCCAGCAGCCAAGATCTTAACCCTTTCAAAAACATTCAGTACTTC. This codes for CASSQDLNPFKNIQYF.

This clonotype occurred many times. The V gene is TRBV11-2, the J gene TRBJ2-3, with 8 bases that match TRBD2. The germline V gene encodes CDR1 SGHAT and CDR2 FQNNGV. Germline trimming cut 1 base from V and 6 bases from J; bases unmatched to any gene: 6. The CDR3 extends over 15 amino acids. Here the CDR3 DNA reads TGTGCCAGCAGCTTAGGACGGGGGGGCCGGGATACGCAGTATTTT. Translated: CASSLGRGGRDTQYF.

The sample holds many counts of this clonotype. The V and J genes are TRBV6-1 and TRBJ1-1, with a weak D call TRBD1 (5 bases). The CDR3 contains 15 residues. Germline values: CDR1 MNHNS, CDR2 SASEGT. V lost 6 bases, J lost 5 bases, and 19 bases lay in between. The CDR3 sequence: CASRDNTLGGTEAFF. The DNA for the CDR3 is TGTGCCAGCAGGGACAATACCCTTGGGGGAACTGAAGCTTTCTTT.